This TCR beta chain came from a study of cytomegalovirus exposure and HLA in healthy donors. Study-level information: The 110 or so validation repertoires used the same platform as the 650 to 800 first-cohort repertoires, a later analysis reported. Regarding the study as a whole: The study flagged roughly 160 TCR beta chains as cytomegalovirus-associated. The classifier was said to identify cytomegalovirus status with high specificity and sensitivity. Rarity characterized most TCR sequences, yet some public TCRs appeared in many donors.

Note on this clone: Its antigen is as yet unknown.

This table comes from immunoSEQ multiplex PCR, and its TCRdb copy is limited to in-frame clones, with some not included. The table records 130,000 or so clones, roughly 90% of them present only once. Sequencing input: PBMCs. This clonotype originated in a woman aged 18-29 years in good health and CMV-seronegative.

The DNA for the CDR3 is TGCAGCGTTGAGACAGTCTCCTACGAGCAGTACTTC. This encodes CSVETVSYEQYF. The gene calls are TRBV29-1 and TRBJ2-7; a weak D match, TRBD1 (5 bases). Germline V gene sequence: CDR1 SQVTM, CDR2 ANQGSEA. V dropped 3 bases and J dropped 0 bases, with 6 bases sitting between them. The CDR3 is 12 amino acids.